What follows describes a single T cell receptor beta chain. No antigen is known for it. Base qualities are missing; no much larger clone stands one base away. Explained via the paper, the time point label denotes: baseline before first vaccination. Samples from vaccinated people were obtained from the UK trials COV001 and COV002, which included a single-blind randomized controlled phase 2/3 trial of AZD1222 (ChAdOx1 nCoV-19) in healthy adults. Trial participant PBMC samples were collected at day 0 and day 28 after the second dose for TCRbeta chain sequencing. These data belong to a study of T cell responses to AZD1222 COVID-19 vaccine (dated by TCRdb to the early 2020s). Turning to the overall study: AZD1222 recipients whose second dose came at about 4 weeks and those whose second dose came at about 12 weeks were combined into one group, since spike-specific TCR depth and breadth did not differ between the two schedules. TCR sequencing was performed for some 250 trial participants, of whom 200 to 220 were given two doses of AZD1222 and approximately 25 were given two doses of MenACWY control vaccine. Trial participants were enrolled by age into subgroups of 18-55, 56-69 and 70-plus years, and around 150, 28 and 57 TCR-sequenced participants, respectively, were included in these subgroups.

Overall study results and their limits: Participants were mostly white British and included more females than males, and it was suggested by the authors that clonal diversity may have been underestimated. Spike-specific TCR breadth and depth rose significantly after two AZD1222 doses compared with day 0 and with MenACWY recipients. The whole spike protein was spanned by vaccine-associated CD4 TCRs, and dominant responses were seen in regions 160-218 and 743-854. Reportedly, almost half of the unique spike-specific TCRs recognized epitopes lying outside the regions that are mutated in the B.1.351 and B.1.1.7 variants. Conclusions about previously exposed vaccinees are limited because only five or six AZD1222 recipients were SARS-CoV-2 seropositive at baseline. The 56-69-year group was small, and its depth increase did not reach significance, likely because of low power. Because no day 14 peak-response samples were available, the repertoires could be characterized only after the peak T cell response.

The CDR3 regions of human TCRbeta chains were analyzed by immunosequencing. The study's processing was this. Repertoire TCRs were matched against a reference library of SARS-CoV-2-specific TCRs generated with the MIRA antigen-specificity platform. Breadth meant the fraction of unique TCRs that were SARS-CoV-2-associated, whereas depth meant the fraction of total T cells that were SARS-CoV-2-associated. Using the MIRA data, each spike-specific TCR was assigned both to the spike region to which the TCR was reactive and to a CD4 or CD8 class. Log10-transformed breadth and depth values were compared by one-way ANOVA with Sidak's multiple comparisons tests. This is the immuneACCESS table as TCRdb keeps it, with only in-frame sequences that have V and J called. A part of the clones is gone; compared with another copy, unresolved V genes explain less than half, and the rest is unexplained. Clone size and the V and J calls come from that table; the DNA yielded D and trimming. This sample has some 120,000 clones in its table, and about 92% of those were observed once. The ten most abundant clones make up 0.85% to 1.3% of the sample.

Sequencing was performed on peripheral blood, taken on day 0 of AZD1222 vaccination. This TCR derives from an adult in good health.

The CDR3 protein sequence reads: CASSQSSYNEQFF. The DNA is TGTGCCAGCAGCCAGAGCTCCTACAATGAGCAGTTCTTC. The rearranged chain carries TRBV3-1 (or the pseudogene TRBV3-2) and TRBJ2-1; no D gene is confidently identified. Trimming removed 3 bases from V and 0 bases from J, leaving 3 bases between the germline ends. The germline V gene encodes CDR1 LGHDT and CDR2 YNNKEL (reference sequence). The cysteine opens and the phenylalanine closes a CDR3 of 13 amino acids. The only DNA kept is the CDR3, 39 bases in frame from the first base.